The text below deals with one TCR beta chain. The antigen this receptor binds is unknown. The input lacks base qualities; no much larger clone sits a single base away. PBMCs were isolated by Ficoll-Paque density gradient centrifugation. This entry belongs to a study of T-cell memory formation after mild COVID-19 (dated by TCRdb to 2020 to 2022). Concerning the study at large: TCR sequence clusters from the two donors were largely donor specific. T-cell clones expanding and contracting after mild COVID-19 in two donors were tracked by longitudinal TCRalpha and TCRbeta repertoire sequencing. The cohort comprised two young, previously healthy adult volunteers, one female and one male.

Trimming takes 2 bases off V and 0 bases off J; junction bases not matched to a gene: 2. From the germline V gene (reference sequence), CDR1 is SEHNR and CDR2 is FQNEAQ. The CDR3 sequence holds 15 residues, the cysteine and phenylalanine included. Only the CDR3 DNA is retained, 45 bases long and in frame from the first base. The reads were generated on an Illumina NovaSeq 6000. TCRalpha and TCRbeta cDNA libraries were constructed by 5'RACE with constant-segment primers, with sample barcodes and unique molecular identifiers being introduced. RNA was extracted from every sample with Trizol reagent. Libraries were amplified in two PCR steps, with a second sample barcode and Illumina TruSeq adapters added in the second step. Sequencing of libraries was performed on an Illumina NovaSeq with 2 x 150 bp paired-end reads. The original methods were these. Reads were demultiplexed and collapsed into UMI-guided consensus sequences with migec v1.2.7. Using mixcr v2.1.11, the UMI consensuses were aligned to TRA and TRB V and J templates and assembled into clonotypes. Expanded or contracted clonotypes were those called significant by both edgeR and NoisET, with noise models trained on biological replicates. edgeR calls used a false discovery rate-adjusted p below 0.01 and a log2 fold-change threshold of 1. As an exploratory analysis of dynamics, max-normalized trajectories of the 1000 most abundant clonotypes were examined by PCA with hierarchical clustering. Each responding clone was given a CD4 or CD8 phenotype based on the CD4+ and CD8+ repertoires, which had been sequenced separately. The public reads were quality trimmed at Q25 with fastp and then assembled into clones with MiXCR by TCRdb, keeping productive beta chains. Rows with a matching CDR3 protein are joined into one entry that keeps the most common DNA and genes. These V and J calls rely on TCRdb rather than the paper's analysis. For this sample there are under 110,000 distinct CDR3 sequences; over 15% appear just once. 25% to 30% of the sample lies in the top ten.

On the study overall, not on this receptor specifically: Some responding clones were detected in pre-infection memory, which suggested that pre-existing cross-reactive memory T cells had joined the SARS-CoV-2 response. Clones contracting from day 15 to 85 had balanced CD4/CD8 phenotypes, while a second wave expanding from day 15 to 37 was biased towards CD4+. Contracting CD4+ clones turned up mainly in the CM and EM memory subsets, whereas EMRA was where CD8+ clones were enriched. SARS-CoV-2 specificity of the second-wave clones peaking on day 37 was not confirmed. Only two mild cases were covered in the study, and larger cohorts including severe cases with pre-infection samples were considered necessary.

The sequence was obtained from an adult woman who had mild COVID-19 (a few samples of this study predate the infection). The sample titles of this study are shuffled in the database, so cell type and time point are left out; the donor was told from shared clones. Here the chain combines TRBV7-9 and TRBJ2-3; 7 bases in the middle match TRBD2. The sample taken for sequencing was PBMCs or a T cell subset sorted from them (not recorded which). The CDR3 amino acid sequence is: CASSLNSGSTDTQYF. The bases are TGTGCCAGCAGCTTAAATAGCGGGAGCACAGATACGCAGTATTTT.